The rows below give T cell receptor beta chains drawn from one sample of a study of OX40 agonist ivuxolimab in advanced cancers. Profiled with immunoSEQ multiplex PCR; TCRdb holds only in-frame clones, not every one. The profile shows tens of thousands of clones, over 70% of them singletons. Sequenced here: CD4+ or CD8+ T cells sorted from blood, sampled in a trial of the OX40 agonist ivuxolimab. These receptors all stem from an adult with an advanced solid tumor such as melanoma, head and neck, liver or kidney cancer. CDR3s include the opening cysteine and the closing phenylalanine or tryptophan. Each record gives: J gene, D gene, V gene, clone size, CDR3 protein, CDR3 DNA. The D gene is left open where the match is weak. Size tells how often a clone was seen (once, few, many) or the class of an expanded clone, and some rows leave it out.

j_gene: TRBJ1-4
d_gene: -
v_gene: TRBV28
abundance: few
CDR3aa: CASSTGLSGKLFF
CDR3nt: TGTGCCAGCAGCACTGGACTGTCCGGAAAACTGTTTTTT

j_gene: TRBJ1-2
d_gene: TRBD1
v_gene: TRBV28
abundance: -
CDR3aa: CASNPGQLTNYGYTF
CDR3nt: TGTGCCAGCAACCCGGGACAGCTGACAAACTATGGCTACACCTTC

j_gene: TRBJ2-1
d_gene: -
v_gene: TRBV2
abundance: -
CDR3aa: CASSEALRWLYNEQFF
CDR3nt: TGTGCCAGCAGTGAAGCGCTTCGATGGCTGTACAATGAGCAGTTCTTC

j_gene: TRBJ2-1
d_gene: -
v_gene: TRBV7-2
abundance: -
CDR3aa: CASSVLYNEQFF
CDR3nt: TGTGCCAGCAGCGTCCTGTACAATGAGCAGTTCTTC

j_gene: TRBJ2-7
d_gene: -
v_gene: TRBV7-9
abundance: -
CDR3aa: CASSQYRGEQYF
CDR3nt: TGTGCCAGCAGCCAATACCGGGGGGAGCAGTACTTC

j_gene: TRBJ2-6
d_gene: TRBD1
v_gene: TRBV7-2
abundance: -
CDR3aa: CASSRQGGSGANVLTF
CDR3nt: TGTGCCAGCAGCCGACAAGGGGGCAGTGGGGCCAACGTCCTGACTTTC

j_gene: TRBJ2-5
d_gene: -
v_gene: TRBV5-5
abundance: -
CDR3aa: CASSYKGPDAGRLETQYF
CDR3nt: TGTGCCAGCAGCTATAAAGGGCCGGACGCGGGCCGTCTAGAGACCCAGTACTTC

j_gene: TRBJ2-1
d_gene: TRBD2
v_gene: TRBV2
abundance: -
CDR3aa: CASSEEGLAGTEQFF
CDR3nt: TGTGCCAGCAGTGAAGAGGGACTAGCCGGTACTGAGCAGTTCTTC

j_gene: TRBJ1-2
d_gene: -
v_gene: TRBV7-2
abundance: -
CDR3aa: CASSLISGDYGYTF
CDR3nt: TGTGCCAGCAGCTTAATCTCAGGGGACTATGGCTACACCTTC

j_gene: TRBJ1-1
d_gene: TRBD1
v_gene: TRBV11-3
abundance: -
CDR3aa: CASSLDRGQGAFF
CDR3nt: TGTGCCAGCAGCTTGGACAGGGGGCAGGGAGCTTTCTTT

j_gene: TRBJ1-5
d_gene: TRBD1
v_gene: TRBV6-5
abundance: -
CDR3aa: CASGGDRSGQPQHF
CDR3nt: TGTGCCAGCGGTGGGGACAGGTCGGGGCAGCCCCAGCATTTT

j_gene: TRBJ2-4
d_gene: -
v_gene: TRBV7-9
abundance: -
CDR3aa: CASSFEWGAYIQYF
CDR3nt: TGTGCCAGCAGCTTTGAATGGGGGGCTTACATTCAGTACTTC

j_gene: TRBJ1-6
d_gene: -
v_gene: TRBV5-6
abundance: -
CDR3aa: CASTPGRWNSPLHF
CDR3nt: TGTGCCAGCACACCGGGACGGTGGAATTCACCCCTCCACTTT

j_gene: TRBJ2-1
d_gene: -
v_gene: TRBV18
abundance: -
CDR3aa: CASSPLAVPYNEQFF
CDR3nt: TGTGCCAGCTCACCACTTGCCGTCCCATACAATGAGCAGTTCTTC

j_gene: TRBJ2-5
d_gene: TRBD1
v_gene: TRBV7-2
abundance: -
CDR3aa: CASSSTSGTVGETQYF
CDR3nt: TGTGCCAGCAGCTCAACCTCCGGGACAGTTGGAGAGACCCAGTACTTC

j_gene: TRBJ2-2
d_gene: -
v_gene: TRBV2
abundance: -
CDR3aa: CASSPMHTGELFF
CDR3nt: TGTGCCAGCAGCCCCATGCACACCGGGGAGCTGTTTTTT

j_gene: TRBJ1-2
d_gene: -
v_gene: TRBV28
abundance: -
CDR3aa: CASSTDGGYGYTF
CDR3nt: TGTGCCAGCAGTACCGACGGGGGCTATGGCTACACCTTC

j_gene: TRBJ1-5
d_gene: TRBD1
v_gene: TRBV18
abundance: -
CDR3aa: CASSPGTVDQPQHF
CDR3nt: TGTGCCAGCTCACCGGGGACAGTGGATCAGCCCCAGCATTTT

j_gene: TRBJ2-1
d_gene: -
v_gene: TRBV6-1
abundance: -
CDR3aa: CASSGRGYEQFF
CDR3nt: TGTGCCAGCAGCGGGAGAGGCTATGAGCAGTTCTTC

j_gene: TRBJ1-4
d_gene: TRBD1
v_gene: TRBV10-1
abundance: -
CDR3aa: CASSYGGQGGEKLFF
CDR3nt: TGCGCCAGCAGTTATGGAGGACAGGGAGGAGAAAAACTGTTTTTT

j_gene: TRBJ2-7
d_gene: -
v_gene: TRBV10-1
abundance: -
CDR3aa: CASSELGEDDYEQYF
CDR3nt: TGCGCCAGCAGTGAGCTGGGGGAAGATGACTACGAGCAGTACTTC

j_gene: TRBJ2-1
d_gene: TRBD2
v_gene: TRBV5-4
abundance: -
CDR3aa: CASSWTSGFHNEQFF
CDR3nt: TGTGCCAGCAGCTGGACTAGCGGGTTTCACAATGAGCAGTTCTTC

j_gene: TRBJ1-2
d_gene: TRBD1
v_gene: TRBV18
abundance: -
CDR3aa: CASSLAQGVYGYTF
CDR3nt: TGTGCCAGCTCACTGGCCCAGGGGGTCTATGGCTACACCTTC